These 9 T cell receptor beta chains originate from one sample sequenced in a study of CD8+ T cells in alopecia areata. cDNA prepared by RNA extraction and subsequent reverse transcription served as the template for sequencing. The repertoire was sequenced with immunoSEQ multiplex PCR; TCRdb's copy has only in-frame clones and lacks some. The repertoire holds around 200,000 clones, with about 53% as singletons. The treatment was: oral pan-JAK inhibitor, 5-10 mg twice daily. The sequenced sample was CD8+ T cells sorted from blood, obtained at week 24, from a patient treated with tofacitinib. The receptor set was obtained from a human donor with alopecia areata.

V usage is TRBV29-1 and J usage is TRBJ2-5, with 7 bases matching TRBD1. The DNA end favors TRBJ2-7, so the J call may be wrong. From germline, CDR1 is SQVTM and CDR2 ANQGSEA. The CDR3 has 13 residues. CDR3: CSVRWDRNYEQYF. CDR3 nucleotides: TGCAGCGTGAGATGGGACAGAAACTACGAGCAGTACTTC.

This clone was recorded a few times. The chain combines TRBV29-1 with TRBJ1-1, with D perhaps matching TRBD1 (6 bases). V shed 6 bases and J shed 4 bases, with 12 bases lying between them. This CDR3 is 12 amino acids long. Per the germline V gene, CDR1 is SQVTM and CDR2 is ANQGSEA. This chain's CDR3 is CSVPQGGTEAFF. The CDR3 DNA is TGCAGCGTCCCACAGGGAGGCACTGAAGCTTTCTTT. The full variable domain, in which reference TRBV29-1 and TRBJ1-1 provide the parts outside the CDR3, is SAVISQKPSRDICQRGTSLTIQCQVDSQVTMMFWYRQQPGQSLTLIATANQGSEATYESGFVIDKFPISRPNLTFSTLTVSNMSPEDSSIYLCSVPQGGTEAFFGQGTRLTVV.

The V gene is TRBV19, the J gene TRBJ1-2; D unresolved. The germline V gene has CDR1 LNHDA and CDR2 SQIVND (reference sequence). The germline V and J ends were trimmed by 5 bases and 3 bases, with 7 bases remaining between them. CDR3 size: 12 residues. The CDR3 here is CASSRDYYGYTF. The CDR3 nucleotides read TGTGCCAGTAGTCGGGATTACTATGGCTACACCTTC.

This chain connects TRBV15 to TRBJ1-5, with D perhaps TRBD1 (6 bases). This CDR3 comprises 14 residues. Trimming shortened V by 1 base and J by 6 bases, and 10 bases separated the two germline ends. CDR1 LNHNV and CDR2 YYDKDF come from the germline V gene (reference sequence). The CDR3 DNA sequence: TGTGCCACCAGCAGAGGGGGGGGGCGTCAGCCCCAGCATTTT. Translation: CATSRGGGRQPQHF.

V and J are TRBV19 and TRBJ1-1, with D unclear. This CDR3 spans 13 amino acids. Per the germline V gene, CDR1 is LNHDA and CDR2 is SQIVND (reference sequence). V gave up 8 bases and J gave up 2 bases, with 12 bases separating them. The CDR3 nucleotides read TGTGCCAGTCGACCGCTGGGTAACACTGAAGCTTTCTTT. Translation: CASRPLGNTEAFF.

The chain joins TRBV14 to TRBJ1-2; D ambiguous. CDR1 and CDR2 (germline): SGHDN, FVKESK. The CDR3 sequence is 12 residues long. Trimming took off 1 base at V and 7 bases at J, with 7 bases between the two ends. The CDR3: CASSQGNGGYTF. The CDR3 DNA is TGTGCCAGCAGCCAAGGGAACGGTGGCTACACCTTC.

The V and J genes are TRBV19 and TRBJ2-2; 7 positions match TRBD2. Per germline, CDR1 LNHDA and CDR2 SQIVND (reference sequence). The CDR3 is 15 residues long. With V trimmed by 3 bases and J by 6 bases, 7 bases remained unmatched. DNA for the CDR3: TGTGCCAGTAGTATGGTGGCTAGCGGAGCCGGGGAGCTGTTTTTT. Protein sequence: CASSMVASGAGELFF.

This clone was seen once. The chain links TRBV6-1 to TRBJ1-5; tentatively, D is TRBD1 (6 bases). The CDR3 loop spans 15 amino acids. V lost 6 bases and J 5 bases, leaving 17 bases between the germline ends. Germline CDR1 and CDR2: MNHNS and SASEGT. CDR3 DNA: TGTGCCAGCAGGACGGAGGACAGATATGATCAGCCCCAGCATTTT. This sequence encodes CASRTEDRYDQPQHF.

This clone has more than one count but fewer than ten. The rearrangement uses TRBV29-1 and TRBJ2-4; D call uncertain. CDR1 and CDR2 (germline): SQVTM, ANQGSEA. V was trimmed by 4 bases and J by 1 base, leaving 2 bases between them. The CDR3 runs to 11 residues. The CDR3, as DNA: TGCAGCGTTGCGGCCAAAAACATTCAGTACTTC. It yields the protein CSVAAKNIQYF.